This T cell receptor (beta chain) originates from a study of radiation and T cells in renal cell carcinoma. Study-level points and caveats: From baseline, blood top tumor clonotypes peaked at 2 weeks post-radiation.

Details on this clone: The antigen is unknown.

Stated time point: blood 2 weeks post-SBRT. As to treatment: 15 Gy SBRT to primary tumor, nephrectomy 4 weeks later. Measured with immunoSEQ multiplex PCR; TCRdb has only the in-frame clones, and not every one. The sample carries some 76,000 clones, around 76% recorded once. CDR3 length: 13 amino acids. Between the trimmed V and J ends, which lost 6 bases and 0 bases, there was a span of 6 bases. The germline gives CDR1 MDHEN, CDR2 SYDVKM. The chain couples TRBV28 to TRBJ1-5; the D is unclear. This TCR was recovered from a man between 60 and 75 years old with renal cell carcinoma. Specimen: blood, collected from a patient whose treatment included radiotherapy and nephrectomy. CDR3 DNA sequence: TGTGCCAGCAGGGGAGATAGCAATCAGCCCCAGCATTTT. Translated, it gives CASRGDSNQPQHF.